Included here is one T cell receptor beta chain sequence, with context. The antigen is unknown. The entry originates in a study of beta chain features in type 1 diabetes. Reverse transcribing all isolated RNA meant expressed TCRB transcripts were sequenced. The average output of naive, central memory and regulatory T cell samples was several million reads. This table comes from immunoSEQ multiplex PCR, and its TCRdb copy is limited to in-frame clones, with some not included. The data show about 650,000 clones, under 15% seen once. Using CD45RO/CCR7/CD25/CD127/CD95/CD27, CD4+ naive, central memory, regulatory and stem cell-like memory cells were sorted. The study, taken as a whole, reports: Researchers reported that naive, central memory and Treg TCRB repertoires appeared more similar in patients than in healthy donors. More deletions and fewer insertions at VDJ junctions were seen in type 1 diabetes patients. All four CD4+ subsets of Type 1 diabetes patients contained TCRB CDR3s that were moderately but significantly shorter.

Germline V gives CDR1 GTSNPN, CDR2 SVGIG (reference sequence). V gave up 8 bases and J gave up 8 bases; unmatched junction bases: 5. The CDR3 loop spans 11 amino acids. This TCR came from a man younger than 40 with type 1 diabetes. The sequenced sample was naive CD4+ T cells from blood. The V call is TRBV30, the J call TRBJ1-2; 10 nucleotides agree with TRBD1. For the CDR3, the DNA is TGTGCCGGAACGACAGGGGGCGGCTACACCTTC. Its translation: CAGTTGGGYTF.